What follows are 8 T cell receptor beta chains derived from one specimen sequenced in a study of T-cell memory formation after mild COVID-19. TCRdb itself ran the 5' RACE reads through MiXCR, one entry per CDR3 protein. The sample has under 450,000 distinct CDR3 sequences, more than 20% seen once; the top ten hold over 20%. Specimen: PBMCs or a T cell subset sorted from them (not recorded which). The receptor set was obtained from a man younger than 30 who had mild COVID-19 (a few samples of this study predate the infection). Cell type and time point are not known.

In this sample, this clonotype turned up a few times. This chain connects TRBV7-2 to TRBJ1-1; D is perhaps TRBD1 (5 bases). CDR1 SGHTA and CDR2 FQGNSA come from the germline V gene. The CDR3 has 15 residues. Trimming removed 6 bases from V and 6 bases from J, with 20 bases in between. The CDR3 bases are TGTGCCAGCAGTCCATCCTGGGGGGGAGACGCTGAAGCTTTCTTT. It yields the protein CASSPSWGGDAEAFF.

This chain links TRBV7-6 with TRBJ2-1, with 7 positions matching TRBD1. CDR1 SGHVS and CDR2 FNYEAQ come from the germline V gene. V trimming: 7 bases; J trimming: 4 bases; junction bases outside the gene matches: 4. This CDR3 is built from 13 residues. This CDR3 reads CASTGGEYNEQFF. The CDR3 DNA reads as TGTGCCAGCACAGGGGGAGAGTACAATGAGCAGTTCTTC.

The chain combines TRBV29-1 with TRBJ1-2, with 7 nucleotides matching TRBD1. CDR3 length: 16 residues. The germline V gene encodes CDR1 SQVTM and CDR2 ANQGSEA. With 0 bases clipped from V and 2 bases from J, the junction kept 9 bases outside the gene matches. The CDR3 coding sequence is TGCAGCGTTGAAGAGCGCAGGGGGTACTTAAACTATGGCTACACCTTC. It yields the protein CSVEERRGYLNYGYTF.

This clonotype was seen only a few times. The rearrangement joins TRBV20-1 to TRBJ1-2, with D possibly TRBD1 on 6 matching bases. V lost 4 bases, J lost 2 bases, and 11 bases lay in between. The CDR3 covers 13 residues. Germline V gene data show CDR1 as DFQATT and CDR2 as SNEGSKA (reference sequence). DNA for the CDR3: TGCAGTGCTACCACTACAGGGAACTATGGCTACACCTTC. Amino acid sequence: CSATTTGNYGYTF.

In this sample, this clonotype turned up a few times. The chain links TRBV6-2 or TRBV6-3 to TRBJ2-3; TRBD1 aligns across 7 bases. From germline, CDR1 is MNHEY and CDR2 SVGEGT. CDR3 length equals 13 residues. Trimming took 8 bases from V and 2 from J; bases not matched to a gene: 4. The CDR3 nucleotides are TGTGCCAGCCGGGACAGAATCACAGATACGCAGTATTTT. This translates into CASRDRITDTQYF.

The chain has TRBV12-3 or TRBV12-4 and TRBJ1-6, with 9 bases fitting TRBD1. The CDR3 sequence is 15 residues long. Unmatched junction bases numbered 8, after V lost 5 bases and J lost 9 bases. The CDR3 DNA follows: TGTGCCAGCAGTCCAACAGGGGGCTTGGTTTCACCCCTCCACTTT. The encoded protein is CASSPTGGLVSPLHF.

In its sample, this clonotype was seen a few times. The CDR3 coding sequence is TGTGCCAGCAGCCCCATGGGTACGCAGTATTTT. It encodes CASSPMGTQYF. V is TRBV7-8 and J is TRBJ2-3; unclear D gene. The CDR3 contains 11 residues. V lost 5 bases, J lost 8 bases, and 8 bases lay in between. Germline assignment: CDR1 SGHVS and CDR2 FQNEAQ.

V is TRBV5-1 and J is TRBJ1-4; 9 positions agree with TRBD1. CDR1 and CDR2 (germline): SGHRS, YFSETQ. The trim removed 4 bases at V and 4 bases at J, leaving 5 bases unmatched. CDR3 size: 15 residues. CDR3 DNA: TGCGCCAGCAGCCGACCGGGACAGGGTAATGAAAAACTGTTTTTT. As protein: CASSRPGQGNEKLFF.